This is a list of T cell receptor beta chains from one sample in a study of blood T cells in healthy people across ages. TCRdb analysed the 5' RACE reads with MiXCR anew, one entry per CDR3 protein. This table has 1.4 million or so distinct CDR3 sequences, approximately 43% appearing once. Sequencing input: blood. The receptor source for this set is a woman between 18 and 29 years old in good health. The CDR3 runs from the conserved cysteine through the conserved F or W. Each record gives: clone size, V gene, D gene, J gene, CDR3 DNA, CDR3 protein. The D gene is left open where the match is weak. Some rows have no size entry. The others give once, few or many, or a class for an expanded clone.

abundance: .; v_gene: TRBV9; d_gene: TRBD2; j_gene: TRBJ2-7; CDR3nt: TGTGCCAGCAACCAGCCAAGTAGCGGGAGAAATGAGCAGTACTTC; CDR3aa: CASNQPSSGRNEQYF
abundance: .; v_gene: TRBV7-9; d_gene: .; j_gene: TRBJ1-4; CDR3nt: TGTGCCAGCAGCTTAGGGGGGCAGCTACTGTTTTTT; CDR3aa: CASSLGGQLLFF
abundance: .; v_gene: TRBV2; d_gene: .; j_gene: TRBJ2-7; CDR3nt: TGTGCCAGCAGTGATAGGGGCAGGGTCAGCGAGCAGTACTTC; CDR3aa: CASSDRGRVSEQYF
abundance: few; v_gene: TRBV27; d_gene: .; j_gene: TRBJ2-5; CDR3nt: TGTGCCAGCAGTAGGGCCAGGGCAGCCCAAGAGACCCAGTACTTC; CDR3aa: CASSRARAAQETQYF
abundance: .; v_gene: TRBV28; d_gene: .; j_gene: TRBJ2-7; CDR3nt: TGTGCCAGCAGTTTATGGGGGGGTCTACACTCCTACGAGCAGTACTTC; CDR3aa: CASSLWGGLHSYEQYF
abundance: few; v_gene: TRBV12-3/TRBV12-4; d_gene: .; j_gene: TRBJ1-1; CDR3nt: TGTGCCAGCACCGACAGCGGCACTGAAGCTTTCTTT; CDR3aa: CASTDSGTEAFF
abundance: .; v_gene: TRBV27; d_gene: .; j_gene: TRBJ2-2; CDR3nt: TGTGCCAGCAGTTTAAGCACGAGCACCGGGGAGCTGTTTTTT; CDR3aa: CASSLSTSTGELFF
abundance: .; v_gene: TRBV7-2; d_gene: .; j_gene: TRBJ2-7; CDR3nt: TGTGCCAGCAGCCCGGGGGCGGGGTTCAACGAGCAGTACTTC; CDR3aa: CASSPGAGFNEQYF
abundance: once; v_gene: TRBV12-5; d_gene: .; j_gene: TRBJ2-3; CDR3nt: TGTGCTAGTGGTTTCGGGGACGTCAACACAGATACGCAGTATTTT; CDR3aa: CASGFGDVNTDTQYF
abundance: few; v_gene: TRBV5-5; d_gene: .; j_gene: TRBJ1-1; CDR3nt: TGTGCCAGCAGCTTGGATCGTACGAACACTGAAGCTTTCTTT; CDR3aa: CASSLDRTNTEAFF
abundance: few; v_gene: TRBV6-5; d_gene: .; j_gene: TRBJ2-7; CDR3nt: TGTGCCAGCAGTTACGCGGTTGGGTCCTACGAGCAGTACTTC; CDR3aa: CASSYAVGSYEQYF
abundance: .; v_gene: TRBV27; d_gene: TRBD2; j_gene: TRBJ2-1; CDR3nt: TGTGCCAGCAGTTCGATCGGGACTAGCGACAATGAGCAGTTCTTC; CDR3aa: CASSSIGTSDNEQFF
abundance: .; v_gene: TRBV5-4; d_gene: .; j_gene: TRBJ2-2; CDR3nt: TGTGCCAGCAGCTTGGGACCAGCCGAGTTTGGCGGGGAGCTGTTTTTT; CDR3aa: CASSLGPAEFGGELFF
abundance: .; v_gene: TRBV5-1; d_gene: TRBD1; j_gene: TRBJ1-5; CDR3nt: TGCGCCAGCAGCAATCAGGGGGTTCTAGTTCAGCCCCAGCATTTT; CDR3aa: CASSNQGVLVQPQHF
abundance: once; v_gene: TRBV28; d_gene: TRBD2; j_gene: TRBJ2-1; CDR3nt: TGTGCCAGCAGTACGCTGACTAGCGGGATGGTTGAGCAGTTCTTC; CDR3aa: CASSTLTSGMVEQFF
abundance: once; v_gene: TRBV6-1; d_gene: .; j_gene: TRBJ2-3; CDR3nt: TGTGCCAGCAGGGAAAGGATCGGGGGAGATACGCAGTATTTT; CDR3aa: CASRERIGGDTQYF
abundance: .; v_gene: TRBV15; d_gene: .; j_gene: TRBJ2-7; CDR3nt: TGTGCCACCGCCAGCAGCCCACTCGAAGGGTCCGAGCAGTACTTC; CDR3aa: CATASSPLEGSEQYF
abundance: .; v_gene: TRBV7-2; d_gene: .; j_gene: TRBJ2-1; CDR3nt: TGTGCCAGCAGCTTAGTATGGGAGCCCCGCAGGAGTGAGCAGTTCTTC; CDR3aa: CASSLVWEPRRSEQFF
abundance: .; v_gene: TRBV6-1; d_gene: .; j_gene: TRBJ1-5; CDR3nt: TGTGCCAGCAGTGGACAGCACAATCGGCCCCAGCATTTT; CDR3aa: CASSGQHNRPQHF
abundance: .; v_gene: TRBV6-2/TRBV6-3; d_gene: .; j_gene: TRBJ1-1; CDR3nt: TGTGCCAGTAAGGACTGGAACACTGAAGCTTTCTTT; CDR3aa: CASKDWNTEAFF
abundance: .; v_gene: TRBV20-1; d_gene: TRBD2; j_gene: TRBJ2-4; CDR3nt: TGCAGTGCTAGAGATGCGGGGGGAGCCAAAAACATTCAGTACTTC; CDR3aa: CSARDAGGAKNIQYF
abundance: few; v_gene: TRBV6-2/TRBV6-3; d_gene: TRBD1; j_gene: TRBJ2-1; CDR3nt: TGTGCCAGCAGCTTCCGGACAGGGGGCTCCTACAATGAGCAGTTCTTC; CDR3aa: CASSFRTGGSYNEQFF
abundance: .; v_gene: TRBV12-3/TRBV12-4; d_gene: TRBD2; j_gene: TRBJ2-7; CDR3nt: TGTGCCAGCAGTTTGAAACTAGCGGGAGCGGGCGAGCAGTACTTC; CDR3aa: CASSLKLAGAGEQYF
abundance: .; v_gene: TRBV29-1; d_gene: .; j_gene: TRBJ1-1; CDR3nt: TGCAGCGTTGAAGCTAGGGGGGGACGGTACACTGAAGCTTTCTTT; CDR3aa: CSVEARGGRYTEAFF
abundance: .; v_gene: TRBV27; d_gene: .; j_gene: TRBJ1-5; CDR3nt: TGTGCCAGCACCCCCATCGGGGGCAATCAGCCCCAGCATTTT; CDR3aa: CASTPIGGNQPQHF
abundance: .; v_gene: TRBV4-3; d_gene: .; j_gene: TRBJ1-2; CDR3nt: TGCGCCAGCAGCCAAGAAATATGGGGGCCGGGGAACCATGGCTACACCTTC; CDR3aa: CASSQEIWGPGNHGYTF
abundance: .; v_gene: TRBV7-9; d_gene: .; j_gene: TRBJ1-1; CDR3nt: TGTGCCAGCAGCTTAGTTGGGGTAACGGGTGAAGCTTTCTTT; CDR3aa: CASSLVGVTGEAFF
abundance: .; v_gene: TRBV6-6; d_gene: .; j_gene: TRBJ2-5; CDR3nt: TGTGCCAGCAGTTACGACCCCGTGGAGACCCAGTACTTC; CDR3aa: CASSYDPVETQYF
abundance: .; v_gene: TRBV7-9; d_gene: TRBD1; j_gene: TRBJ2-7; CDR3nt: TGTGCCAGCAGCTTTAAAGCGGACAGGGGCTACGAGCAGTACTTC; CDR3aa: CASSFKADRGYEQYF
abundance: .; v_gene: TRBV6-5; d_gene: .; j_gene: TRBJ2-1; CDR3nt: TGTGCCAGCAGCCGGGACCCCCGGGGTGAGCAGTTCTTC; CDR3aa: CASSRDPRGEQFF
abundance: .; v_gene: TRBV5-1; d_gene: .; j_gene: TRBJ2-7; CDR3nt: TGCGCCAGCAGCCAACAGGGAACCTCCTACGAGCAGTACTTC; CDR3aa: CASSQQGTSYEQYF
abundance: .; v_gene: TRBV20-1; d_gene: TRBD1; j_gene: TRBJ1-5; CDR3nt: TGCAGTGCCAGGGGGGCGTTTAATCAGCCCCAGCATTTT; CDR3aa: CSARGAFNQPQHF
abundance: .; v_gene: TRBV3-1; d_gene: TRBD2; j_gene: TRBJ2-4; CDR3nt: TGTGCCAGCAGTCATACTAGCGGGAGGAGGAACATTCAGTACTTC; CDR3aa: CASSHTSGRRNIQYF
abundance: .; v_gene: TRBV12-3/TRBV12-4; d_gene: .; j_gene: TRBJ1-5; CDR3nt: TGTGCCAGCAGTTTTCTCCCAGGGGCCTCCAATCAGCCCCAGCATTTT; CDR3aa: CASSFLPGASNQPQHF
abundance: once; v_gene: TRBV7-9; d_gene: .; j_gene: TRBJ1-2; CDR3nt: TGTGCCAGCAGCTTCGAATCGGTGGCTAACTATGGCTACACCTTC; CDR3aa: CASSFESVANYGYTF
abundance: few; v_gene: TRBV20-1; d_gene: .; j_gene: TRBJ2-1; CDR3nt: TGCAGTGCCCCGAGAGAGCTTCGGCTAAGCTACAATGAGCAGTTCTTC; CDR3aa: CSAPRELRLSYNEQFF
abundance: .; v_gene: TRBV29-1; d_gene: TRBD1; j_gene: TRBJ2-1; CDR3nt: TGCAGCCACGGTGGGGACAGTTCCTACAATGAGCAGTTCTTC; CDR3aa: CSHGGDSSYNEQFF
abundance: few; v_gene: TRBV27; d_gene: TRBD1; j_gene: TRBJ2-1; CDR3nt: TGTGCCAGCAGTTCCTTGACAGGGTATTCCAATGAGCAGTTCTTC; CDR3aa: CASSSLTGYSNEQFF
abundance: .; v_gene: TRBV2; d_gene: .; j_gene: TRBJ2-3; CDR3nt: TGTGCCAGCAGCGCGGCGTCGGGGAAAGACACAGATACGCAGTATTTT; CDR3aa: CASSAASGKDTDTQYF
abundance: once; v_gene: TRBV25-1; d_gene: .; j_gene: TRBJ1-1; CDR3nt: TGTGCCAGCAGTGAGAGGGGCCGTACAGCTTTCTTT; CDR3aa: CASSERGRTAFF
abundance: .; v_gene: TRBV6-5; d_gene: .; j_gene: TRBJ2-3; CDR3nt: TGTGCCAGCAGTGGACTAATGAGCACAGATACGCAGTATTTT; CDR3aa: CASSGLMSTDTQYF
abundance: .; v_gene: TRBV18; d_gene: TRBD1; j_gene: TRBJ1-2; CDR3nt: TGTGCCAGCTCACCAGACCGACAGGGGTTGGGGCAACTATATGGCTACACCTTC; CDR3aa: CASSPDRQGLGQLYGYTF
abundance: few; v_gene: TRBV27; d_gene: .; j_gene: TRBJ2-5; CDR3nt: TGTGCCAGCAGTGACCGGGAGAGCGTAGAGACCCAGTACTTC; CDR3aa: CASSDRESVETQYF
abundance: few; v_gene: TRBV11-2; d_gene: TRBD2; j_gene: TRBJ2-7; CDR3nt: TGTGCCAGTAAGCGGGAGGGTGAGTACGAGCAGTACTTC; CDR3aa: CASKREGEYEQYF
abundance: .; v_gene: TRBV12-3/TRBV12-4; d_gene: .; j_gene: TRBJ2-1; CDR3nt: TGTGCCAGCAGTTTAGAGGGGATTAAGGGCTTGGGCTCCTACAATGAGCAGTTCTTC; CDR3aa: CASSLEGIKGLGSYNEQFF
abundance: .; v_gene: TRBV20-1; d_gene: TRBD1; j_gene: TRBJ2-3; CDR3nt: TGCAGTGCCTGGGGACAGGGAAGTACAGATACGCAGTATTTT; CDR3aa: CSAWGQGSTDTQYF
abundance: .; v_gene: TRBV29-1; d_gene: .; j_gene: TRBJ2-1; CDR3nt: TGCAGCGTAGAGCAGGGTTCGAGGTCCTACAATGAGCAGTTCTTC; CDR3aa: CSVEQGSRSYNEQFF
abundance: .; v_gene: TRBV5-1; d_gene: .; j_gene: TRBJ1-2; CDR3nt: TGCGCCAGCACCGACCCGGGGGCCGCCTATGGCTACACCTTC; CDR3aa: CASTDPGAAYGYTF
abundance: once; v_gene: TRBV6-5; d_gene: TRBD1; j_gene: TRBJ1-2; CDR3nt: TGTGCCAGCAGAGCGACAGGGGGCAACTATGGCTACACCTTC; CDR3aa: CASRATGGNYGYTF
abundance: .; v_gene: TRBV5-6; d_gene: TRBD1; j_gene: TRBJ1-5; CDR3nt: TGTGCCAGCAGCTTGGAACCGGGACAGGGACACAATCAGCCCCAGCATTTT; CDR3aa: CASSLEPGQGHNQPQHF
abundance: few; v_gene: TRBV12-3/TRBV12-4; d_gene: TRBD1; j_gene: TRBJ2-7; CDR3nt: TGTGCCAGCAGCACCGGGACAGTATACGAGCAGTACTTC; CDR3aa: CASSTGTVYEQYF
abundance: few; v_gene: TRBV9; d_gene: .; j_gene: TRBJ2-3; CDR3nt: TGTGCCAGCACCGACCGGGCCGGGGACCAGACAGATACGCAGTATTTT; CDR3aa: CASTDRAGDQTDTQYF
abundance: .; v_gene: TRBV12-5; d_gene: .; j_gene: TRBJ1-2; CDR3nt: TGTGCTAGTGGTTTGTCCTACGTCGACTATGGCTACACCTTC; CDR3aa: CASGLSYVDYGYTF
abundance: .; v_gene: TRBV12-3/TRBV12-4; d_gene: TRBD2; j_gene: TRBJ2-5; CDR3nt: TGTGCCAGCAGTGTCCAGCGGGGTGAGACCCAGTACTTC; CDR3aa: CASSVQRGETQYF
abundance: .; v_gene: TRBV27; d_gene: .; j_gene: TRBJ1-5; CDR3nt: TGTGCCAGCAGCTATACCGGGACGGGATACAATCAGCCCCAGCATTTT; CDR3aa: CASSYTGTGYNQPQHF
abundance: .; v_gene: TRBV20-1; d_gene: TRBD2; j_gene: TRBJ2-1; CDR3nt: TGCAGTGCTAGAGCCCCTCTTAGCGGGAGGGGCAATGAGCAGTTCTTC; CDR3aa: CSARAPLSGRGNEQFF
abundance: .; v_gene: TRBV5-1; d_gene: TRBD2; j_gene: TRBJ2-7; CDR3nt: TGCGCCAGCAGCTTCGTAGCGGGAAGCACCTACGAGCAGTACTTC; CDR3aa: CASSFVAGSTYEQYF
abundance: .; v_gene: TRBV27; d_gene: TRBD2; j_gene: TRBJ2-1; CDR3nt: TGTGCCAGCAGTTCTGGACTAGCGGAGCAGTTCTTC; CDR3aa: CASSSGLAEQFF